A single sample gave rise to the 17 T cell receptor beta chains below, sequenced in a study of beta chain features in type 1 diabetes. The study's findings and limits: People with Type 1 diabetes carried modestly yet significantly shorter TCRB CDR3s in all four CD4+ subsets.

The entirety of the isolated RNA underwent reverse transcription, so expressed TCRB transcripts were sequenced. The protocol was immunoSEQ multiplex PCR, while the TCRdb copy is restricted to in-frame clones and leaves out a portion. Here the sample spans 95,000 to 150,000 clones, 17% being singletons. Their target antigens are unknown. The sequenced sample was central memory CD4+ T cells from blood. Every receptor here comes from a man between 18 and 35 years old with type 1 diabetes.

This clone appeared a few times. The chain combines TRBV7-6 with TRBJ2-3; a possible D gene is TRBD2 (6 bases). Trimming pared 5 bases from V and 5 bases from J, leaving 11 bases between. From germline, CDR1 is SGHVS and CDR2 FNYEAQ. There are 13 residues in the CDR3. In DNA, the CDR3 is TGTGCCAGCAGCGCATCTAGCGTAGATACGCAGTATTTT. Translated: CASSASSVDTQYF.

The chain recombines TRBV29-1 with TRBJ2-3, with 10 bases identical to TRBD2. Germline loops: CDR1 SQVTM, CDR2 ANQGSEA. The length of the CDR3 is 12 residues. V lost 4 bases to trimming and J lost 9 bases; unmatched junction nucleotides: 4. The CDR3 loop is CSVALAGDTQYF. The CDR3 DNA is TGCAGCGTTGCGCTAGCGGGAGACACGCAGTATTTT.

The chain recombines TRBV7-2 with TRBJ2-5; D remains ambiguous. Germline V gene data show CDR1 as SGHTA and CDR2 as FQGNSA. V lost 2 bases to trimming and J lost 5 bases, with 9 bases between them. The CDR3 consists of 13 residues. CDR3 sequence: CASSLLRLETQYF. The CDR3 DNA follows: TGTGCCAGCAGCTTATTGCGTTTGGAGACCCAGTACTTC.

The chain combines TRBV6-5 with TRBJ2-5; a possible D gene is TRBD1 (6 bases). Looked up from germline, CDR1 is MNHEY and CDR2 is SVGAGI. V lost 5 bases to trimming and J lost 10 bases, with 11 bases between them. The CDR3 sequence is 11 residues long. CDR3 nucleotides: TGTGCCAGCAGTCCCCAGGGGTTCCAGTACTTC. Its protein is CASSPQGFQYF.

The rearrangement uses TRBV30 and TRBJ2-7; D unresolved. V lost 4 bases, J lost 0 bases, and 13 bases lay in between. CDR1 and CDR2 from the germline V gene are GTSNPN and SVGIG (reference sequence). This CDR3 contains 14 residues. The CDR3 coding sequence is TGTGCCTGGAAGTTCGGCGCCAGCTCCTACGAGCAGTACTTC. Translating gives CAWKFGASSYEQYF. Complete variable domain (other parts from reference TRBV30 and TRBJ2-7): SQTIHQWPATLVQPVGSPLSLECTVEGTSNPNLYWYRQAAGRGLQLLFYSVGIGQISSEVPQNLSASRPQDRQFILSSKKLLLSDSGFYLCAWKFGASSYEQYFGPGTRLTVT.

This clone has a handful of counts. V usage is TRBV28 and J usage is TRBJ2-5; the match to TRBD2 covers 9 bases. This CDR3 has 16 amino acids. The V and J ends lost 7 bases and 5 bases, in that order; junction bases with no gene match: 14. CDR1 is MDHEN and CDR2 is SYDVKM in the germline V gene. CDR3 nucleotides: TGTGCCAGCACCCTTTGGTGGGCTAGCGGGACGGAGACCCAGTACTTC. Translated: CASTLWWASGTETQYF.

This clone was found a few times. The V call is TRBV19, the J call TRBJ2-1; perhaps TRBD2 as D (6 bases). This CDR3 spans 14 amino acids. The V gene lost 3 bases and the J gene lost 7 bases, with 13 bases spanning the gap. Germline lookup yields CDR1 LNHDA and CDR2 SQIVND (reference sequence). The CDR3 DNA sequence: TGTGCCAGTAGTATGGACCTAGCGCGGAATGAGCAGTTCTTC. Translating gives CASSMDLARNEQFF. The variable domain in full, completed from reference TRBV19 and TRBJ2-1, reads DGGITQSPKYLFRKEGQNVTLSCEQNLNHDAMYWYRQDPGQGLRLIYYSQIVNDFQKGDIAEGYSVSREKKESFPLTVTSAQKNPTAFYLCASSMDLARNEQFFGPGTRLTVL.

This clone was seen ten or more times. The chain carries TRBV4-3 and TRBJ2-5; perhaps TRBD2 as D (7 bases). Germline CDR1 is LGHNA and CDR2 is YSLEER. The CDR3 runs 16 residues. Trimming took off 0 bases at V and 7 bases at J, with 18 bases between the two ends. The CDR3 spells CASSQDTSGAQGTQYF. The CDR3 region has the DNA TGCGCCAGCAGCCAAGATACCAGCGGGGCACAGGGGACCCAGTACTTC.

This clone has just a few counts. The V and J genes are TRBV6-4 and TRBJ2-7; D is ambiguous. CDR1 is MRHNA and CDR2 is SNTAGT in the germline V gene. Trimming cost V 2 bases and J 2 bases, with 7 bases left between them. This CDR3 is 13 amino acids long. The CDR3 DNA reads TGTGCCAGCAGTGACGACGGAGCCTACGAGCAGTACTTC. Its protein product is CASSDDGAYEQYF.

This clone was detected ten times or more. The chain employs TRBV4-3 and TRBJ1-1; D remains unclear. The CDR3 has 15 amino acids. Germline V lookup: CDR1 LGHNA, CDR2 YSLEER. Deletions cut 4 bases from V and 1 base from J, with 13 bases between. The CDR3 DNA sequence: TGCGCCAGCAGCCGTTACGTCGACTCGAACACTGAAGCTTTCTTT. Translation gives CASSRYVDSNTEAFF.

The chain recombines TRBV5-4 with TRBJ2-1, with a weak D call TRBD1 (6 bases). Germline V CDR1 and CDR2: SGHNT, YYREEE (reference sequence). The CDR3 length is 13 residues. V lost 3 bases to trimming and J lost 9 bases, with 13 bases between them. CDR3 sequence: CASSSNRVGEQFF. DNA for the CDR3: TGTGCCAGCAGCTCCAACAGGGTCGGTGAGCAGTTCTTC.

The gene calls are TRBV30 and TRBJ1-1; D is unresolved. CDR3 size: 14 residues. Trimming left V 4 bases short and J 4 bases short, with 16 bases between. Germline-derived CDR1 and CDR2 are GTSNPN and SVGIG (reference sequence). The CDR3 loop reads CAWTSDLSATEAFF. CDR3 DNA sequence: TGTGCCTGGACCTCGGACCTGTCGGCCACTGAAGCTTTCTTT. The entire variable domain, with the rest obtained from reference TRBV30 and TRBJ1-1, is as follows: SQTIHQWPATLVQPVGSPLSLECTVEGTSNPNLYWYRQAAGRGLQLLFYSVGIGQISSEVPQNLSASRPQDRQFILSSKKLLLSDSGFYLCAWTSDLSATEAFFGQGTRLTVV.

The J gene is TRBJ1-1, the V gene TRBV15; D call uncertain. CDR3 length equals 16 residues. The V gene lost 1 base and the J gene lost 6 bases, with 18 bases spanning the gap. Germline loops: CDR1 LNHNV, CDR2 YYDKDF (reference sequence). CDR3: CATSRGSFRQSSEAFF. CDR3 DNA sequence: TGTGCCACCAGCAGAGGATCTTTCAGGCAGAGCTCTGAAGCTTTCTTT.

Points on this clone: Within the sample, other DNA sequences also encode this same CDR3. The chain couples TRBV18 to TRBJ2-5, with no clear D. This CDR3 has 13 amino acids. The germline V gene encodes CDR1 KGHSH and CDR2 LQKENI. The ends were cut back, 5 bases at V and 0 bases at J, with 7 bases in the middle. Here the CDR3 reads CASSAGHQETQYF. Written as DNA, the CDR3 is TGTGCCAGCTCAGCAGGCCACCAAGAGACCCAGTACTTC.

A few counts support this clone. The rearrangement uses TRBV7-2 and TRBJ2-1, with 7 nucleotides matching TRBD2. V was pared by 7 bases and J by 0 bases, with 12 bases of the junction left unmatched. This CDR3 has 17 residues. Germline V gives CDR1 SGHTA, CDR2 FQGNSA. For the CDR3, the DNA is TGTGCCAGCACTTTCAGGGCTGGCGGGAGCTCCTACAATGAGCAGTTCTTC. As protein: CASTFRAGGSSYNEQFF.

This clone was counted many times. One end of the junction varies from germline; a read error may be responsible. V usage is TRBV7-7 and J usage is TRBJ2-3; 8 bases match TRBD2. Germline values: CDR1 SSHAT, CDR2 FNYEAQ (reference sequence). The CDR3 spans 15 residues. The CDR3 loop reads CASSPGGAPTDTQYF. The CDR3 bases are TGTGCTAGCAGCCCGGGGGGGGCCCCCACAGATACGCAGTATTTT. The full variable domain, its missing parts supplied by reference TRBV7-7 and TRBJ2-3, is GAGVSQSPRYKVTKRGQDVTLRCDPISSHATLYWYQQALGQGPEFLTYFNYEAQPDKSGLPSDRFSAERPEGSISTLTIQRTEQRDSAMYRCASSPGGAPTDTQYFGPGTRLTVL.

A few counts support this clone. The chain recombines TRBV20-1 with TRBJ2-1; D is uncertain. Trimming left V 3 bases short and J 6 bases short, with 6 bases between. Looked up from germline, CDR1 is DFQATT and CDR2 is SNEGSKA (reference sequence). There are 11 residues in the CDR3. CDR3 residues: CSARGTNEQFF. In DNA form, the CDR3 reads TGCAGTGCTAGGGGTACCAATGAGCAGTTCTTC.